This TCR beta chain derives from a study of blood T cell repertoires in COVID-19. In the study overall: In each case, the material was cDNA or gDNA derived from T cells, B-cell-depleted T cells, or PBMCs.

The CDR3 sequence is 17 residues long. Trimming removed 3 bases from V and 1 base from J; junction bases left unmatched: 11. Germline V gene data show CDR1 as MGHRA and CDR2 as YSYEKL. Per the authors' pipeline: Using reference gene primer amplification, nucleated cell counts were estimated. Only in-frame clones appear in the TCRdb table, and some are missing; sequencing was by immunoSEQ multiplex PCR. From that table come the V and J calls and clone size; the DNA was used to work out D and trimming. The sample shows some 190,000 clones, 84% of them seen only once. This chain joins TRBV4-1 and TRBJ1-1; 7 bases fit TRBD1. This receptor was taken from a human donor in a cohort sampled during active COVID-19. Sequences were obtained from peripheral blood. Here the CDR3 DNA reads TGCGCCAGCAGCCATAAGCGGAGACAGGGTGCGAACACTGAAGCTTTCTTT. Encoded protein: CASSHKRRQGANTEAFF.